Below are 8 T cell receptor beta chains sequenced from a single sample in a study of blood T cell repertoires in COVID-19. Clones were read by immunoSEQ multiplex PCR, and TCRdb kept only the in-frame ones, dropping some. The table has about 68,000 clones, roughly 84% seen once. The sequencing input was peripheral blood. The receptors here all came from a man aged 45-65 years with active COVID-19.

This clone was seen a single time. This sequence joins TRBV2 and TRBJ2-7; possible D gene TRBD2, 5 bases. Trimming shortened V by 4 bases and J by 4 bases, and 8 bases separated the two germline ends. There are 12 residues in the CDR3. The germline V gene encodes CDR1 SNHLY and CDR2 FYNNEI. The CDR3 DNA sequence: TGTGCCAGCAGTGGATCGGGGTACGAGCAGTACTTC. This sequence encodes CASSGSGYEQYF. Based on the CDR3 plus reference TRBV2 and TRBJ2-7, the full variable domain is EPEVTQTPSHQVTQMGQEVILRCVPISNHLYFYWYRQILGQKVEFLVSFYNNEISEKSEIFDDQFSVERPDGSNFTLKIRSTKLEDSAMYFCASSGSGYEQYFGPGTRLTVT.

The chain uses TRBV27 and TRBJ2-5; the D gene is possibly TRBD1 (6 bases). Germline CDR1 MNHEY, CDR2 SMNVEV (reference sequence). The CDR3 is 14 residues long. Trimming removed 0 bases from V and 2 bases from J, with 7 bases in between. The CDR3 sequence is CASSLSDRQETQYF. The CDR3 nucleotides are TGTGCCAGCAGTTTATCCGACAGGCAAGAGACCCAGTACTTC.

This clone was observed a handful of times. The V call is TRBV28, the J call TRBJ1-5; D is possibly TRBD1 (6 bases). V was cut by 10 bases and J by 2 bases, with 21 bases left in between. This CDR3 comprises 16 residues. Germline CDR1 and CDR2: MDHEN and SYDVKM. The CDR3 spells CAIKQGGGGGNQPQHF. The CDR3 DNA sequence: TGTGCCATCAAACAGGGCGGTGGGGGAGGCAATCAGCCCCAGCATTTT. Variable domain in full (rest from reference TRBV28 and TRBJ1-5): DVKVTQSSRYLVKRTGEKVFLECVQDMDHENMFWYRQDPGLGLRLIYFSYDVKMKEKGDIPEGYSVSREKKERFSLILESASTNQTSMYLCAIKQGGGGGNQPQHFGDGTRLSIL.

The chain couples TRBV5-1 to TRBJ1-1; 10 bases line up with TRBD1. The CDR3 covers 16 residues. Germline V gene lookup returns CDR1 SGHRS and CDR2 YFSETQ. V trimming: 4 bases; J trimming: 1 base; junction bases outside the gene matches: 7. CDR3 region: CASSLTGGRRNTEAFF. CDR3 DNA: TGCGCCAGCAGCCTGACAGGGGGCAGGAGGAACACTGAAGCTTTCTTT.

V is TRBV15 and J is TRBJ2-7, with TRBD1 matching 7 bases. The CDR3 contains 15 residues. Germline V gene data show CDR1 as LNHNV and CDR2 as YYDKDF (reference sequence). V gave up 1 base and J gave up 3 bases; unmatched junction bases: 6. The CDR3 DNA sequence: TGTGCCACCAGCAGAGGGGGGACAGCCCTCTACGAGCAGTACTTC. Protein product: CATSRGGTALYEQYF.

This clone has a handful of counts. V and J are TRBV2 and TRBJ2-1; D uncertain. Per germline, CDR1 SNHLY and CDR2 FYNNEI. V dropped 3 bases and J dropped 4 bases, with 4 bases sitting between them. The CDR3 is 12 residues long. The CDR3 reads CASSDGYNEQFF. The CDR3 coding sequence is TGTGCCAGCAGTGACGGGTACAATGAGCAGTTCTTC. Together with reference TRBV2 and TRBJ2-1, the CDR3 gives the full variable domain: EPEVTQTPSHQVTQMGQEVILRCVPISNHLYFYWYRQILGQKVEFLVSFYNNEISEKSEIFDDQFSVERPDGSNFTLKIRSTKLEDSAMYFCASSDGYNEQFFGPGTRLTVL.

V gene TRBV14 combines with J gene TRBJ1-1; possibly TRBD1 for D (5 bases). The CDR3 loop spans 18 amino acids. The V end was cut by 0 bases, the J end by 3 bases, with 20 bases between. Germline CDR1 is SGHDN and CDR2 is FVKESK. CDR3 protein: CASSQDRAEGLRDTEAFF. The DNA for the CDR3 is TGTGCCAGCAGCCAAGATCGGGCGGAGGGGCTTAGAGACACTGAAGCTTTCTTT. Full variable domain (remainder filled in from reference TRBV14 and TRBJ1-1): EAGVTQFPSHSVIEKGQTVTLRCDPISGHDNLYWYRRVMGKEIKFLLHFVKESKQDESGMPNNRFLAERTGGTYSTLKVQPAELEDSGVYFCASSQDRAEGLRDTEAFFGQGTRLTVV.

CDR3 loop: CASSFEGQPQHF. The DNA of the CDR3 is TGTGCCAGCAGCTTCGAGGGACAGCCCCAGCATTTT. V gene TRBV7-9 combines with J gene TRBJ1-5; D is uncertain. Germline CDR1 SEHNR, CDR2 FQNEAQ (reference sequence). Trimming took off 3 bases at V and 7 bases at J, with 7 bases between the two ends. The CDR3 has 12 amino acids. Drawing the rest from reference TRBV7-9 and TRBJ1-5, the complete variable domain is DTGVSQNPRHKITKRGQNVTFRCDPISEHNRLYWYRQTLGQGPEFLTYFQNEAQLEKSRLLSDRFSAERPKGSFSTLEIQRTEQGDSAMYLCASSFEGQPQHFGDGTRLSIL.